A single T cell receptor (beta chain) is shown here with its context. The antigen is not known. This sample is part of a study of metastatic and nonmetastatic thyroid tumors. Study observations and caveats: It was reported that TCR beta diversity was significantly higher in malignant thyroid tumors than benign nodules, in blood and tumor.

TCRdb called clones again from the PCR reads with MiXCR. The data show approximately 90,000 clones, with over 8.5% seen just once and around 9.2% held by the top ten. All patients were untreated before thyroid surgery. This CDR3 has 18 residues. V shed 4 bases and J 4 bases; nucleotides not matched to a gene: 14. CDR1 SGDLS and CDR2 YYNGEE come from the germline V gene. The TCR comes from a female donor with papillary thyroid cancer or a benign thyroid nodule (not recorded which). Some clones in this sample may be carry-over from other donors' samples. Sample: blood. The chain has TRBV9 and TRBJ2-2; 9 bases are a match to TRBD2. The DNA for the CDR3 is TGTGCCAGCAGCTCCTTTACCCTAGCGGGGACTAGCACCGGGGAGCTGTTTTTT. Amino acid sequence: CASSSFTLAGTSTGELFF. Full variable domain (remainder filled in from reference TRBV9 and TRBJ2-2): DSGVTQTPKHLITATGQRVTLRCSPRSGDLSVYWYQQSLDQGLQFLIQYYNGEERAKGNILERFSAQQFPDLHSELNLSSLELGDSALYFCASSSFTLAGTSTGELFFGEGSRLTVL.